The T cell receptor beta chain under discussion was sequenced for a study of shared clonotypes between healthy human individuals (dated by TCRdb to about 2020). Describing the broader study: A few men and two women, aged 18 to 49 years, made up the cohort. For each donor, three plates each were used for CD4 naive and CD4 memory, two plates were used for CD8 naive, and one plate was used for CD8 memory. Blood TCR repertoires of about 5 healthy adults were deeply sequenced to estimate repertoire size and the extent of clonotype sharing between individuals. To increase sequencing depth and limit assay-specific biases, TCR repertoire library preparation and sequencing were carried out by different laboratories using diverse techniques. Leukapheresis yielded between about 0.85 and 10 billion PBMCs per donor.

Using the deep immunoSEQ assay, multiplex PCR amplified TCR CDR3 regions from genomic DNA. Extracted genomic DNA from each cell subset was spread evenly across all wells of several immunoSEQ 96-well plates, with each plate serving as a replicate. For sorted subsets, about 210 ng of genomic DNA, equivalent to 30,000 or so T cell genomes, went into each replicate PCR. The purified libraries were quantified using a Qubit 3.0 fluorometer, sized with a Bioanalyzer 2100, and then quantified again using the KAPA Library Quantification kit. Every immunoSEQ 96-well plate was sequenced on a dedicated single-read 150-cycle Illumina NextSeq 550 flow cell. Per the authors' processing: The immunoSEQ output contained only junctional sequences without quality scores, so filtering could not match that applied to full-length reads. To assign V/J genes and CDR3, sequences were annotated using PyIR, a Python wrapper for IgBLAST v1.9, with IMGT germline references. Reads with weak V/J assignments (E-value above 1e-6), missing CDR3, stop codons, out-of-frame junctions, or ambiguous translated residues were removed. V3J clonotypes were defined as sequences sharing an identical inferred V gene, J gene, and CDR3 amino acid sequence. The percentage overlap between two repertoires was calculated by dividing the number of shared unique clonotypes by the size of the smaller repertoire. Repertoire richness was assessed with RTK rarefaction, the Chao1 estimator, and Recon v2.1 estimates of unobserved clonotypes. Generation probabilities for all TCRbeta clonotypes obtained by the gDNA method from a few donors were computed using OLGA. This immuneACCESS table, as held by TCRdb, lists in-frame sequences with V and J called but not all clones. Of the missing ones, under half trace to an unresolved V gene in checked studies; the others have no known cause. That table furnishes V, J and clone size, whereas the DNA furnished D and trimming. The sample table shows 2 million to 2.5 million clones, and approximately 95% are seen once. About 0.37% of the sample is held by the ten biggest clonotypes.

The germline V gene specifies SGHNT as CDR1 and YENEEA as CDR2. The junction shows trimming of 3 bases on V and 2 bases on J, and the gene matches do not reach 2 bases of it. Measured from the cysteine to the phenylalanine, the CDR3 is 15 residues long. The CDR3 DNA has 45 bases and is translated from base 1. The donors were healthy, HIV-negative adults who had no recently reported acute infections or vaccinations. Only Caucasian adults living in Nashville, Tennessee, USA were represented among the donors. Magnetic negative selection was used to enrich CD4+ T cells, after which naive cells were positively selected on CD45RA and the negative fraction became the memory subset. Blood was obtained by leukapheresis, after which PBMCs were separated by Ficoll-Histopaque density gradient centrifugation and cryopreserved in liquid nitrogen vapor phase. Analytical flow cytometry was used to check the purity and quantity of each magnetically sorted T cell population. From each sorted fraction, genomic DNA was isolated and quantified by UV absorbance on a Nanodrop 2000c.

Comments on this clone: The antigen it binds to is not known. No base quality values were provided; no much bigger clone lies one nucleotide off.

Overall study results and their limits: Because the study included only a small number of donors, the genetic and exposure-history diversity represented was limited. Across a few donors, around 5% of naive CD4, more than 3% of naive CD8, approximately 2.5% of memory CD4, and approximately 0.4% of memory CD8 clonotypes were shared. Incomplete sequencing was indicated by rarefaction of sorted-subset datasets, despite the large sequencing depth. Naive subsets generally had larger estimated clonotype richness than memory subsets did. Compared with non-shared clonotypes, clonotypes shared by all four sorted-subset donors had higher generation probabilities. Pairwise subsampling indicated that sequencing depth was expected to affect the degree of clonotype sharing among donors. Sampling was limited to blood, and TCR repertoires in tissue likely differ from TCR repertoires in blood.

The chain joins TRBV11-3 to TRBJ2-1, with 9 bases aligning to TRBD2. The specimen was naive CD4+ T cells from PBMCs. The cell subset or site label on this specimen signifies: CD45RA+ positively selected. The source of this sequence is a man aged 18-30 years in good health. Some clones in this sample may be carry-over from other donors' samples. CDR3 loop: CASSFSSGTYNEQFF. In nucleotide form, the sequence is TGTGCCAGCAGCTTCTCTAGCGGGACCTACAATGAGCAGTTCTTC.